These 8 T cell receptor beta chains originate from one sample sequenced in a study of T cell responses to AZD1222 COVID-19 vaccine. The method was immunoSEQ multiplex PCR; TCRdb's version includes in-frame clones alone and lacks a portion of them. The data show 180,000 or so clones, 80% to 95% seen once. Sequencing used peripheral blood, obtained on day 0 of AZD1222 vaccination. All receptors derive from an adult in good health.

This clone was seen just once. The J gene is TRBJ2-1, the V gene TRBV19; TRBD2 aligns across 14 bases. Germline V gives CDR1 LNHDA, CDR2 SQIVND (reference sequence). V lost 4 bases to trimming and J lost 4 bases; unmatched junction nucleotides: 3. The CDR3 length is 16 residues. The CDR3 DNA reads as TGTGCCAGTAGTAGTGGGACTAGCGGGAGTTACAATGAGCAGTTCTTC. Residues: CASSSGTSGSYNEQFF.

In its sample, this clone was seen a few times. The chain joins TRBV28 to TRBJ1-4; D ambiguous. This CDR3 is built from 15 residues. The V and J ends lost 1 base and 3 bases respectively, with 9 bases between them. Germline V gene lookup returns CDR1 MDHEN and CDR2 SYDVKM. Written as DNA, the CDR3 is TGTGCCAGCAGTTTATCCGGTGGGGCTAATGAAAAACTGTTTTTT. It yields the protein CASSLSGGANEKLFF.

This sequence joins TRBV5-1 and TRBJ1-1, with D hard to call. Per the germline V gene, CDR1 is SGHRS and CDR2 is YFSETQ. The CDR3 has 13 amino acids. V was clipped by 4 bases and J by 0 bases, with 7 bases between them. DNA for the CDR3: TGCGCCAGCAGCCTACACCTGAACACTGAAGCTTTCTTT. Amino acids: CASSLHLNTEAFF.

V usage is TRBV5-4 and J usage is TRBJ1-6, with 11 bases matching TRBD1. Germline V gene data show CDR1 as SGHNT and CDR2 as YYREEE (reference sequence). This CDR3 is 15 amino acids long. With 4 bases clipped from V and 9 bases from J, the junction kept 6 bases outside the gene matches. In DNA, the CDR3 is TGTGCCAGCAGCCCAGCCGGGACAGGGGGTTCACCCCTCCACTTT. The encoded protein is CASSPAGTGGSPLHF.

This sequence joins TRBV25-1 and TRBJ1-1; 8 bases align to TRBD1. Germline CDR1 MGHDK, CDR2 SYGVNS. The V segment lost 6 bases and the J segment 4 bases; nucleotides outside the gene matches: 16. The CDR3 runs to 17 residues. CDR3 nucleotide sequence: TGTGCCAGCAGCCCAAATAACAGGGGGACCAATCCCACTGAAGCTTTCTTT. It encodes CASSPNNRGTNPTEAFF.

The chain recombines TRBV4-1 with TRBJ2-3; TRBD2 is a possible D gene (5 bases). V was cut by 1 base and J by 2 bases, with 10 bases left in between. The CDR3 is 15 amino acids. Germline V gene sequence: CDR1 MGHRA, CDR2 YSYEKL. The CDR3 here is CASSQVADYTDTQYF. The DNA of the CDR3 is TGCGCCAGCAGCCAAGTCGCTGACTACACAGATACGCAGTATTTT.

The J gene is TRBJ1-1, the V gene TRBV6-1; unclear D gene. Germline values: CDR1 MNHNS, CDR2 SASEGT. The CDR3 length is 15 residues. Trimming pared 1 base from V and 0 bases from J, leaving 9 bases between. The CDR3 reads CASSEDWYMNTEAFF. The CDR3 DNA follows: TGTGCCAGCAGTGAAGATTGGTACATGAACACTGAAGCTTTCTTT.

The genes are TRBV11-1 and TRBJ1-2; tentatively, D is TRBD1 (5 bases). Germline-derived CDR1 and CDR2 are SGHAT and FQDESV (reference sequence). This CDR3 has 13 residues. V lost 3 bases and J lost 3, with 8 bases in between. The CDR3 region has the DNA TGTGCCAGCAGCTTGGGCAGGGACTATGGCTACACCTTC. Amino acid sequence: CASSLGRDYGYTF. The entire variable domain, with the rest obtained from reference TRBV11-1 and TRBJ1-2, is as follows: EAEVAQSPRYKITEKSQAVAFWCDPISGHATLYWYRQILGQGPELLVQFQDESVVDDSQLPKDRFSAERLKGVDSTLKIQPAELGDSAMYLCASSLGRDYGYTFGSGTRLTVV.